Below, one TCR beta chain is given with its context. Its antigen is unknown. Profiled with immunoSEQ multiplex PCR; TCRdb holds only in-frame clones, not every one. The table lists 100,000 to 150,000 clones, more than 85% of them singletons. The ends were cut back, 4 bases at V and 4 bases at J, with 19 bases in the middle. The CDR3 loop spans 16 amino acids. Germline CDR1 is MGHRA and CDR2 is YSYEKL. The data were obtained in a study of T cell responses to AZD1222 COVID-19 vaccine. Broader study findings: Elevations in Spike-specific TCR breadth and depth followed administration of two AZD1222 doses. Nearly half of the spike-specific TCRs reportedly recognize variant regions that carry no mutations. Sampled repertoires all dated from after the peak T cell response.

The chain couples TRBV4-1 to TRBJ1-2; maybe TRBD1 (6 bases). The specimen was peripheral blood, collected 28 days after the second AZD1222 dose. This TCR was sampled from an adult who received the AZD1222 COVID-19 vaccine. The CDR3 reads CASSPAGGQPFYGYTF. The CDR3 region has the DNA TGCGCCAGCAGCCCTGCGGGGGGACAACCTTTCTATGGCTACACCTTC.